The clone carrying this T cell receptor beta chain was detected only a few times. The sample originates from a study of beta chain features in type 1 diabetes. Sequenced material consisted of expressed TCRB transcripts (all of the isolated RNA was reverse transcribed). Produced via immunoSEQ multiplex PCR; TCRdb's table is partial and in-frame only. The repertoire holds a few hundred thousand clones, more than 9% seen once, with about 0.037% in the top ten. This clonotype was sampled from a woman aged 18 to 35 in good health. Input material: naive CD4+ T cells from blood.

The CDR3 nucleotides are TGTGCCAGCAGCAGAGTGCGGGATTCACCCCTCCACTTT. It yields the protein CASSRVRDSPLHF. This chain uses TRBV7-3 with TRBJ1-6; D is unclear. The CDR3 is 13 residues long. CDR1 is SGHTA, CDR2 FQGTGA, per germline. V was pared by 5 bases and J by 8 bases, with 10 bases between.